This T cell receptor beta chain was observed in a study of blood T cell repertoires in COVID-19. Across the whole study: T cells, B-cell-depleted T cells, or PBMCs supplied cDNA or gDNA.

Original handling: Reference gene primers were amplified, and this amplification served to estimate nucleated cell counts. Produced via immunoSEQ multiplex PCR; TCRdb's table is partial and in-frame only. V and J calls and clone size are given by that table; D and trimming were obtained from the DNA. Seen here are 130,000 to 150,000 clones, approximately 86% observed once, and the top ten hold 3.5% to 4.5%. A PCR-confirmed or clinician-diagnosed COVID-19 case had contacted exposed participants within 2 weeks of entry. The clonotype originates from a woman between 40 and 55 years old who had been exposed to COVID-19. Sequencing was done on a sample of PBMCs or T cells enriched from blood (not recorded which).

This CDR3 is CASSSRVETQYF. Here the CDR3 DNA reads TGTGCCAGCAGCTCCCGGGTCGAGACCCAGTACTTC. V gene TRBV13 combines with J gene TRBJ2-5; D gene uncertain. The germline V gene has CDR1 PRHDT and CDR2 FYEKMQ (reference sequence). V lost 4 bases and J lost 5, with 8 bases in between. This CDR3 comprises 12 residues.